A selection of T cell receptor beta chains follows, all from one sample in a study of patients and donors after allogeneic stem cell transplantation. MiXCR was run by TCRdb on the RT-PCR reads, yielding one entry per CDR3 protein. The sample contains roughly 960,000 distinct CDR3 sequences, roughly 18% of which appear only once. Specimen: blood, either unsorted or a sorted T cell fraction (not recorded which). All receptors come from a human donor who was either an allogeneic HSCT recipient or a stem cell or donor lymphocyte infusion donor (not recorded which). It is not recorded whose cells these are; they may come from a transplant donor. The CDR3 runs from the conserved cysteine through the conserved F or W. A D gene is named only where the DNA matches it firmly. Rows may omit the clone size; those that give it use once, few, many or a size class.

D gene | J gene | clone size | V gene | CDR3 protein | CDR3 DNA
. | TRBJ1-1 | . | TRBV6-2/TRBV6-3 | CASSYSAFLVGMNTEAFF | TGTGCCAGCAGTTACTCGGCATTCTTAGTGGGGATGAACACTGAAGCTTTCTTT
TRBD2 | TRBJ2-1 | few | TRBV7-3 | CASSLNLAGDPYNEQFF | TGTGCCAGCAGCTTAAACCTAGCGGGAGACCCCTACAATGAGCAGTTCTTC
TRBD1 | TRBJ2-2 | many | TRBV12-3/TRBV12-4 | CASSPSTGKDTGELFF | TGTGCCAGCAGCCCATCGACAGGGAAAGACACCGGGGAGCTGTTTTTT
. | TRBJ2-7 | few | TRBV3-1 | CASSQDRPGTEQYF | TGTGCCAGCAGCCAAGATAGGCCGGGCACCGAGCAGTACTTC
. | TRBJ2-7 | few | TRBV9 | CASSVGGASGTYEQYF | TGTGCCAGCAGCGTAGGGGGGGCTAGTGGGACCTACGAGCAGTACTTC
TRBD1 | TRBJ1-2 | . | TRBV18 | CASSRQGAYNYGYTF | TGTGCCAGCTCTCGACAGGGGGCCTATAACTATGGCTACACCTTC
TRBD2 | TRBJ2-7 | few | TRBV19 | CASSGIAGGPTEQYF | TGTGCCAGTAGTGGAATAGCGGGGGGCCCAACCGAGCAGTACTTC
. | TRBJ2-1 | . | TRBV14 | CASSVRDTNQFF | TGTGCCAGCAGCGTTCGGGACACAAACCAGTTCTTC
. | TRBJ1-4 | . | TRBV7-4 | CASSMQGRREKLFF | TGTGCCAGCAGCATGCAGGGCCGACGGGAAAAACTGTTTTTT
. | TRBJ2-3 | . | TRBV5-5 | CASSGVPSFTDTQYF | TGTGCCAGCAGCGGGGTCCCCTCCTTCACAGATACGCAGTATTTT
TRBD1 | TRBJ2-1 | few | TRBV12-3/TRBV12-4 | CASSRRQGANEQFF | TGTGCCAGCAGTCGGCGACAGGGGGCGAATGAGCAGTTCTTC
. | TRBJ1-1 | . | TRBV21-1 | CASSKRANTEAFF | TGTGCCAGCAGCAAAAGGGCAAACACTGAAGCTTTCTTT
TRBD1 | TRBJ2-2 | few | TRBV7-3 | CASSLGQGLSTGELFF | TGTGCCAGCAGCTTAGGACAGGGATTATCCACCGGGGAGCTGTTTTTT
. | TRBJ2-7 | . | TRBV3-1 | CASSHSAGSEQYF | TGTGCCAGCAGCCACTCTGCGGGGAGCGAGCAGTACTTC
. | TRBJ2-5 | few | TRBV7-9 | CASSSPLAEGETQYF | TGTGCCAGCAGCTCACCACTAGCCGAGGGAGAGACCCAGTACTTC
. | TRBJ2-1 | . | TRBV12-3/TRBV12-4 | CASLGWPANEQFF | TGTGCCAGCCTTGGATGGCCGGCGAATGAGCAGTTCTTC
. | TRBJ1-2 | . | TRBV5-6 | CASSLVSSPREGYGYTF | TGTGCCAGCAGCTTGGTCTCATCGCCCAGGGAGGGCTATGGCTACACCTTC
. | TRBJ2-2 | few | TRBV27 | CASSLLTGANTGELFF | TGTGCCAGCAGTTTACTGACAGGAGCTAACACCGGGGAGCTGTTTTTT
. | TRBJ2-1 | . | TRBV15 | CATSRDRGYEQFF | TGTGCCACCAGCAGAGATCGAGGGTATGAGCAGTTCTTC
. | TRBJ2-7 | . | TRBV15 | CATSRDRGREQYF | TGTGCCACCAGCAGAGATCGTGGGCGCGAGCAGTACTTC
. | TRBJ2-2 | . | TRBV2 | CASGGGKLTGELFF | TGTGCCAGCGGGGGCGGCAAACTCACCGGGGAGCTGTTTTTT
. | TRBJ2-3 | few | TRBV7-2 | CASSLDIVTDTQYF | TGTGCCAGCAGCTTAGACATAGTTACAGATACGCAGTATTTT
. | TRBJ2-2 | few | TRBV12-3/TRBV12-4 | CASSLAPDTPGLFF | TGTGCCAGCAGTTTGGCCCCGGACACTCCGGGGCTGTTTTTT
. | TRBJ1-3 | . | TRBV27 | CASSCYRVKGNTIYF | TGTGCCAGCAGTTGTTACAGGGTAAAAGGAAACACCATATATTTT
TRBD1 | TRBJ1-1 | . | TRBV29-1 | CSVDLQGTGGEAFF | TGCAGCGTTGATCTCCAGGGGACAGGGGGTGAAGCTTTCTTT
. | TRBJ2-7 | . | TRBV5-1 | CASSSHEQYF | TGCGCCAGCAGCTCCCACGAGCAGTACTTC
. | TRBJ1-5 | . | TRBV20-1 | CSATLPGRSNQPQHF | TGCAGTGCTACTTTACCGGGGCGAAGCAATCAGCCCCAGCATTTT
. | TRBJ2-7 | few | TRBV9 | CASSAQAGNYEQYF | TGTGCCAGCAGCGCACAGGCGGGAAACTACGAGCAGTACTTC
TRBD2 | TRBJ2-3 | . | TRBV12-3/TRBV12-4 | CASRVSGTSTDTQYF | TGTGCCAGCAGGGTTAGCGGGACTAGCACAGATACGCAGTATTTT
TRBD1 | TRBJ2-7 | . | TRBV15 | CATSRPGQGVIEQYF | TGTGCCACCAGCAGGCCCGGACAGGGGGTTATCGAGCAGTACTTC
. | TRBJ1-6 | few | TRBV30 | CAWSVLGPLNSPLHF | TGTGCCTGGAGTGTACTGGGACCACTTAATTCACCCCTCCACTTT
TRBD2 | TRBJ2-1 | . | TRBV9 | CASSAHLLAGGPGEQFF | TGTGCCAGCAGCGCCCACCTTCTAGCGGGGGGGCCTGGTGAGCAGTTCTTC
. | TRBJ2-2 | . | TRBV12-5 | CASGGLYGSGELFF | TGTGCTAGTGGGGGACTCTACGGGTCCGGGGAGCTGTTTTTT
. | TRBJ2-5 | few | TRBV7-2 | CASSLVGNLETQYF | TGTGCCAGCAGCTTAGTGGGGAATCTGGAGACCCAGTACTTC
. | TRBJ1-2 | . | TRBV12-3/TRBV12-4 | CASSLSWGSYGYTF | TGTGCCAGCAGTTTATCTTGGGGGTCCTATGGCTACACCTTC
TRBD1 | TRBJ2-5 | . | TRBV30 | CAWSEGAHETQYF | TGTGCCTGGAGTGAGGGGGCGCATGAGACCCAGTACTTC
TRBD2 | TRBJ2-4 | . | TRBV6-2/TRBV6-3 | CASSSSTSGGINIQYF | TGTGCCAGCAGTTCCTCTACTAGCGGGGGAATAAACATTCAGTACTTC
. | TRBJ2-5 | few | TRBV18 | CASSPDGRQETQYF | TGTGCCAGCTCACCAGACGGACGACAAGAGACCCAGTACTTC
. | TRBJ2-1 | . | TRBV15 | CATSSKGYNEQFF | TGTGCCACCAGCAGCAAGGGCTACAATGAGCAGTTCTTC
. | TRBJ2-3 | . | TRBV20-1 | CSAREPGGPTDTQYF | TGCAGTGCTAGAGAACCGGGGGGCCCCACAGATACGCAGTATTTT
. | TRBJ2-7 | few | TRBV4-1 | CASSQDSNRSYEQYF | TGCGCCAGCAGCCAAGATTCGAACAGGTCGTACGAGCAGTACTTC
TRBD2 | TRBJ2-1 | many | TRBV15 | CATSTSGRAYNEQFF | TGTGCCACCAGCACTAGCGGGAGGGCCTACAATGAGCAGTTCTTC
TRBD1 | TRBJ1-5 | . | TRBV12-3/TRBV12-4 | CASAMTGRYQPQHF | TGTGCCAGCGCAATGACAGGGAGGTACCAGCCCCAGCATTTT
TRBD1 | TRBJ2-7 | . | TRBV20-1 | CSARVPPAPGQGRSYEQYF | TGCAGTGCTAGAGTTCCCCCCGCACCGGGACAGGGGCGCTCCTACGAGCAGTACTTC
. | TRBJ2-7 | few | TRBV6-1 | CASSRSVRAGEQYF | TGTGCCAGCAGCCGCTCAGTGCGGGCGGGGGAGCAGTACTTC
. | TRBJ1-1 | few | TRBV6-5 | CASSYGSGTPAEAFF | TGTGCCAGCAGTTACGGTTCAGGGACCCCTGCTGAAGCTTTCTTT
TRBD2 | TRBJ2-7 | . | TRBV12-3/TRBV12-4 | CASRASGGLWEQYF | TGTGCCAGCAGGGCTAGCGGGGGGCTTTGGGAGCAGTACTTC
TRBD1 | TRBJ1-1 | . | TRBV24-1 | CATEDRGVSKAFF | TGTGCCACGGAGGACAGGGGGGTCTCTAAAGCTTTCTTT
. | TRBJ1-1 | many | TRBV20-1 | CSAREVTEAFF | TGCAGTGCTAGAGAAGTCACTGAAGCTTTCTTT
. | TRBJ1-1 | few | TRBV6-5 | CASSYLNRDTEAFF | TGTGCCAGCAGTTACTTAAACAGGGACACTGAAGCTTTCTTT
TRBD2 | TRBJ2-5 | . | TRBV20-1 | CSAAEGLAGEETQYF | TGCAGTGCTGCGGAGGGACTAGCGGGGGAAGAGACCCAGTACTTC
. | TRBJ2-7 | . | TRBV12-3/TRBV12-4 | CASSLTRQTYEQYF | TGTGCCAGCAGTTTAACACGGCAAACCTACGAGCAGTACTTC
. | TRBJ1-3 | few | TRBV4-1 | CASSPRTDDRRGNTIYF | TGCGCCAGCAGCCCTAGAACGGACGACCGCCGAGGAAACACCATATATTTT
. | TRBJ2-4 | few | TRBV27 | CASCDGLAKNIQYF | TGTGCCAGCTGTGACGGTCTAGCCAAAAACATTCAGTACTTC
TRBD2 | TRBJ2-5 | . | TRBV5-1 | CASSLAASGDQETQYF | TGCGCCAGCAGCTTGGCGGCTAGCGGGGACCAAGAGACCCAGTACTTC
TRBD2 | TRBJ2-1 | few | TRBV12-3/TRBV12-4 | CASSFTLAGGYNEQFF | TGTGCCAGCAGTTTTACGCTGGCGGGGGGGTACAATGAGCAGTTCTTC
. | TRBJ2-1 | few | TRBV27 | CASSFNQGNEQFF | TGTGCCAGCAGTTTCAACCAAGGCAATGAGCAGTTCTTC